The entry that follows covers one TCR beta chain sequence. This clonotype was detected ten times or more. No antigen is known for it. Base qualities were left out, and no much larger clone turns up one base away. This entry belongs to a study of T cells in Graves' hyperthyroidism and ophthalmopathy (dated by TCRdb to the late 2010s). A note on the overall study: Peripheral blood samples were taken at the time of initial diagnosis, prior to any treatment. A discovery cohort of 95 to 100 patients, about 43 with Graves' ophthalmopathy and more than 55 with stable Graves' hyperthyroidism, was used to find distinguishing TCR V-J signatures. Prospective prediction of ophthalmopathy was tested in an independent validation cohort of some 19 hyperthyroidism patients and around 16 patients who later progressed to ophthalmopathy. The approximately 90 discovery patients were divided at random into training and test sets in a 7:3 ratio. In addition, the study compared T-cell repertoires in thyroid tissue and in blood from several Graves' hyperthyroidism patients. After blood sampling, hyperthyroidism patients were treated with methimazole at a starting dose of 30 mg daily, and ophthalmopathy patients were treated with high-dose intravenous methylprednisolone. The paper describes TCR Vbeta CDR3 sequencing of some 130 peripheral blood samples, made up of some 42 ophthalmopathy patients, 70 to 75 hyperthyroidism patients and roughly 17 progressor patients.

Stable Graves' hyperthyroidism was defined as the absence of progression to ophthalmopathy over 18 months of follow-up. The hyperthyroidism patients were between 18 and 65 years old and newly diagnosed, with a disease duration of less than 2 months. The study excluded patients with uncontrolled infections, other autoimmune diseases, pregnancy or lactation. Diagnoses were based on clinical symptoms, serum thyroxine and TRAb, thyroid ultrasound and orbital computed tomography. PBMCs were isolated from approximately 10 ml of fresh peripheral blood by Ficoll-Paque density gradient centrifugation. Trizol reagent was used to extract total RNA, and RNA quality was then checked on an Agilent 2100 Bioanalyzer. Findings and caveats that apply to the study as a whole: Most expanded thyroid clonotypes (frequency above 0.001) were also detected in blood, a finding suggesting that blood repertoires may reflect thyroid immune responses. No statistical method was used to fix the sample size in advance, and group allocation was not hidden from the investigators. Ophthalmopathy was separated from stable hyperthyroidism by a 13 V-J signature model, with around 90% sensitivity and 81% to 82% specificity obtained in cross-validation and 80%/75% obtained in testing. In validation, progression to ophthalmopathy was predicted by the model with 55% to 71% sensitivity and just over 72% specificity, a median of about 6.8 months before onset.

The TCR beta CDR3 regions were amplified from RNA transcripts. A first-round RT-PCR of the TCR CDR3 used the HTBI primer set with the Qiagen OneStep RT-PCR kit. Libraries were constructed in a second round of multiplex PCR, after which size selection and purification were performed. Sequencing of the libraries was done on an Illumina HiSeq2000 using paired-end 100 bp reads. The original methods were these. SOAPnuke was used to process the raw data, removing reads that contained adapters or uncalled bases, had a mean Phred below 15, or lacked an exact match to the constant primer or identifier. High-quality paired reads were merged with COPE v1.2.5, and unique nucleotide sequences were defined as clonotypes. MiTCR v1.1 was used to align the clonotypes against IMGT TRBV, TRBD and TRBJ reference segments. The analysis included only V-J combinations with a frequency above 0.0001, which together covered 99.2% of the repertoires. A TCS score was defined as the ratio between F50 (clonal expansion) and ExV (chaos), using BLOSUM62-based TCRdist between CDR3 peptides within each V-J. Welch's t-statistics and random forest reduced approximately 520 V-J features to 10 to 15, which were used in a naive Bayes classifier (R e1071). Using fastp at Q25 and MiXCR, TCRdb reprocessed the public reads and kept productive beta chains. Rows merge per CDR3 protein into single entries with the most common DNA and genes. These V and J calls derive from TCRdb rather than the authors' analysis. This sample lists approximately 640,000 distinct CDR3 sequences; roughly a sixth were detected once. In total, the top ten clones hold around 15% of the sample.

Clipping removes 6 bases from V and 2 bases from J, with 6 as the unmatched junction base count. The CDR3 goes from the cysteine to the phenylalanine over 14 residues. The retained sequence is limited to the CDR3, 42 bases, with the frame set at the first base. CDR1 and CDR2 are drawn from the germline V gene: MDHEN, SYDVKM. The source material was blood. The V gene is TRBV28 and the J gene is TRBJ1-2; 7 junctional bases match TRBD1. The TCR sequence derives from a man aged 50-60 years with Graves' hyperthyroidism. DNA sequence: TGTGCCAGCAGCCCCGCGGACAGGAACTATGGCTACACCTTC. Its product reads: CASSPADRNYGYTF.